Included here is one TCR beta chain sequence, with context. This clonotype was observed a handful of times. It has no known antigen specificity. The input lacks base qualities; no much larger clone sits a single base away. The sample belongs to a study of blood T cells in healthy people across ages (dated by TCRdb to the mid-2010s). Looking at the study overall: In model experiments, roughly one uniquely barcoded TCR beta cDNA molecule per two T cells was captured by template switching. The study analyzed two additional independent replicas of 1 million unique cDNA reads from the same blood draw for two donors, one aged 18 to 30 and one aged 80 or older. Age-related changes in TCR beta repertoire diversity were measured in the study by deep sequencing normalized with unique cDNA molecular identifiers. Four age groups were formed from the donors: young (average approximately 16 years), middle-aged (approximately 40), aged (around 62) and long-lived (approximately 80). Results the study describes overall, beyond this receptor: Because profiling used bulk unsorted PBMCs, naive and antigen-experienced compartments could not be compared conclusively. Compared with the aged group, the long-lived group had more naive CD4+ T cells, fewer expanded clones and increased TCR diversity, suggesting age selection. As age increased, observed TCR beta diversity per million T cells dropped in a roughly linear way, and a significant reduction was already evident by age about 40. The CMV infection status of donors was not known, potentially confounding age-related changes in expanded clonotypes. Estimates of total diversity from one million sequenced T cells were regarded as lower bounds and underestimates. A strong correlation was found between observed TCR beta diversity and the percentage of naive T cells measured by flow cytometry.

Library prep was done by 5' RACE. Sequenced on an Illumina HiSeq 2500. A second PCR of about 7 to 12 cycles was performed with a sample-barcoded 5' primer and a J-beta primer mix. A template-switch 5' adaptor carrying 12 random nucleotides introduced a unique molecular identifier onto each TCR beta cDNA molecule. At least 2.5 million CDR3-containing paired-end reads were obtained from each sample. First-strand cDNA synthesis was performed from all RNA using the Mint cDNA synthesis kit, with priming by a TRBC-specific oligonucleotide. All cDNA was treated with uracil-DNA glycosylase and then went through a first 18-cycle PCR with the universal primers M1SS and BC2_uni_R. In the original analysis: Normalization of each sample was performed by random selection of 1 million high-quality reads, each carrying a distinct molecular identifier. Instead of being binned into consensus sequences, reads that shared molecular identifiers were thrown out. MiTCR, with a Q25 quality threshold and the strictest error-elimination algorithm, was used for CDR3 identification, clonotype clustering and error correction. A nonparametric unseen species model with Euler transformation was used to estimate lower-bound total TCR beta diversity. Using fastp at Q25 and MiXCR, TCRdb reprocessed the public reads and kept productive beta chains. Records with the same CDR3 protein are collapsed into one entry carrying the most frequent genes and DNA. The V and J calls and clone size are TCRdb's, not the authors'. The sample table holds 500,000 to 550,000 distinct CDR3 sequences, of which about 25% were seen once. Of the sample, just over 8.5% is held by the ten largest clones.

Trimming at the junction amounts to 8 bases on V and 0 bases on J, and the germline ends lie 8 bases apart. CDR1 and CDR2 were assigned from the germline V gene as MGHDK and SYGVNS. The CDR3, from cysteine to phenylalanine, totals 13 residues. The DNA shown is the 39-base CDR3, in frame from base 1. Donors were a few dozen systemically healthy Caucasian individuals from Russia aged 6 to 90 years. Approximately 9 milliliters of peripheral blood were collected from each donor into EDTA-treated Vacutainer tubes. Ficoll-Paque density-gradient centrifugation was used to isolate PBMCs, with at least 6 million obtained per sample. Trizol reagent was used to extract total RNA from the PBMCs, yielding at least 6 micrograms per sample. For every donor, flow cytometry on a PBMC aliquot measured the percentage of naive CD45RAhigh/CD27high T cells. The same sample was also studied in work on T cells of mothers and their children. As the second study states: Donors were nine systemically healthy Caucasian individuals: three mothers and their six children. cDNA synthesis consumed the entire amount of extracted RNA, loaded at 1.5 ug RNA in each 15 ul reaction. Sample barcodes and 2-4 random nucleotides were added via the M1S primer in the second PCR. Over 8.5 million TCR beta CDR3 reads were obtained for each mother, and 2.5 million to 3 million reads were obtained for each child. TCR recombination output is similarly shaped by thymic selection in related and unrelated pairs, with a minor effect exerted by inherited differences. Related mother-child pairs always showed normalized repertoire overlap that was slightly higher than in unrelated mother-child pairs, though the difference was never significant. No persistent microchimeric T cell clones were detected, at a sensitivity of roughly 100 clones per million clonotypes. The study used deep NGS to compare TCR beta repertoires of mothers and children, seeking features distinguishing related mother-child pairs from unrelated individuals. The mean age was roughly 44 +/- 4 years for the mothers and roughly 11 +/- 4 years for the children. After adapter ligation was performed with NEBNext reagents, the libraries were sequenced on an Illumina HiSeq 2000 with 100+100 nt paired-end reads. To prevent cross-contamination, the mother and child libraries were prepared one month apart and sequenced in separate runs. For each donor, somewhere between roughly 500,000 and 2,100,000 distinct TCR beta clonotypes were identified. Naive TCR beta clonotypes were estimated from low-frequency clonotypes matched to each donor's FACS-determined naive share, without sorting.

The rearrangement combines TRBV25-1 with TRBJ1-5, with no confident D gene call. Sequenced sample: blood. The TCR sequence derives from a boy younger than 18 in good health. The base sequence is TGTGCCAGCGGAGGAGCTAGCAATCAGCCCCAGCATTTT. The translation is CASGGASNQPQHF.